This T cell receptor beta chain came from a study of PD-1 blockade in classical Hodgkin lymphoma. This clone was detected only once. Its target is unknown. Sequencing was performed with immunoSEQ multiplex PCR; in TCRdb, only in-frame clones are kept and a portion is missing. Among 20,000 to 30,000 clones listed, under 90% were seen once. Study results and limitations: Complete responders had baseline diversity similar to newly diagnosed patients. TCR diversity in CD4+, not CD8+, cells rose significantly by C4D1.

Exposure to brentuximab vedotin varied, and each patient had relapsed following autologous stem cell transplantation. The sample was peripheral blood mononuclear cells (PBMCs), taken at baseline. This receptor was obtained from a human donor with classical Hodgkin lymphoma.

The CDR3: CASSLGQRNNNEQFF. The CDR3 coding sequence is TGTGCCAGCAGCTTAGGGCAGCGAAATAACAATGAGCAGTTCTTC. The rearrangement links TRBV13 to TRBJ2-1; D is uncertain. V lost 0 bases and J 5 bases, leaving 11 bases between the germline ends. The CDR3 runs to 15 residues. Germline V gene lookup returns CDR1 PRHDT and CDR2 FYEKMQ (reference sequence).